Listed below are T cell receptor beta chains from one sample, sequenced in a study of blood T cells in healthy people across ages. TCRdb re-analysed the 5' RACE reads in MiXCR, keeping a single row per CDR3 protein. The sample shows approximately 1,000,000 distinct CDR3 sequences, over 35% of them seen only once. Sequenced: blood. These receptors were obtained from a woman in her sixties or seventies in good health. CDR3s include the opening cysteine and the closing phenylalanine or tryptophan. Fields, in order: D gene, J gene, V gene, clone size, CDR3 DNA, CDR3 protein. D genes are given only for firm matches. Some rows have no size entry. The others give once, few or many, or a class for an expanded clone.

D: NA; J: TRBJ2-5; V: TRBV2; size: few; DNA: TGTGCCAGCAGCCGGGACGAAGGACAAGAGACCCAGTACTTC; CDR3: CASSRDEGQETQYF
D: TRBD2; J: TRBJ2-1; V: TRBV12-3/TRBV12-4; size: NA; DNA: TGTGCCAGCAGTTTTGAGTGGCTAGCGGGAGGGAATGAGCAGTTCTTC; CDR3: CASSFEWLAGGNEQFF
D: TRBD2; J: TRBJ2-5; V: TRBV7-9; size: NA; DNA: TGTGCCAGCAGCTTAACCTCACCCGGACGAGCGGGAAGAGAGACCCAGTACTTC; CDR3: CASSLTSPGRAGRETQYF
D: NA; J: TRBJ2-1; V: TRBV18; size: NA; DNA: TGTGCCAGCTCACCACCGGGGGTCTATGAGCAGTTCTTC; CDR3: CASSPPGVYEQFF
D: TRBD2; J: TRBJ2-7; V: TRBV2; size: NA; DNA: TGTGCCAGCAGTGAATCCGTCCCGGGAGGGTTAAGCGAGCAGTACTTC; CDR3: CASSESVPGGLSEQYF
D: NA; J: TRBJ1-1; V: TRBV3-1; size: once; DNA: TGTGCCAGCAGCCCTCGGACGGGTCGGATGGCTTTCTTT; CDR3: CASSPRTGRMAFF
D: TRBD2; J: TRBJ2-3; V: TRBV25-1; size: many; DNA: TGTGCCAGCAGTGAAGAGGGCGGGAGACAAGATACGCAGTATTTT; CDR3: CASSEEGGRQDTQYF
D: NA; J: TRBJ2-5; V: TRBV15; size: few; DNA: TGTGCCACCAGCAGACGGGGGGAGACCCAGTACTTC; CDR3: CATSRRGETQYF
D: NA; J: TRBJ2-5; V: TRBV12-3/TRBV12-4; size: NA; DNA: TGTGCCAGCAGAAATAGAGGGGCGGAGACCCAGTACTTC; CDR3: CASRNRGAETQYF
D: TRBD2; J: TRBJ2-1; V: TRBV6-2/TRBV6-3; size: NA; DNA: TGTGCCAGCAGTTCAGGACTAGCGGGATCCCCCTACAATGAGCAGTTCTTC; CDR3: CASSSGLAGSPYNEQFF
D: NA; J: TRBJ2-4; V: TRBV14; size: NA; DNA: TGTGCCAGCAGCCAAGATCAAGCAACCTTGAGGAAAAACATTCAGTACTTC; CDR3: CASSQDQATLRKNIQYF
D: TRBD1; J: TRBJ1-1; V: TRBV28; size: few; DNA: TGTGCCAGCAGTAGGCGGACAGGGGGCAGGACTGAAGCTTTCTTT; CDR3: CASSRRTGGRTEAFF
D: TRBD2; J: TRBJ2-1; V: TRBV12-3/TRBV12-4; size: NA; DNA: TGTGCCAGCAGTCGACTAGCGGGTTCCTCGGGGCAGTTCTTC; CDR3: CASSRLAGSSGQFF
D: TRBD2; J: TRBJ2-1; V: TRBV20-1; size: many; DNA: TGCAGTGCCAAAGGGACTAGCGGGTACAATGAGCAGTTCTTC; CDR3: CSAKGTSGYNEQFF
D: TRBD1; J: TRBJ2-1; V: TRBV5-1; size: few; DNA: TGCGCCAGCAGCTTGGCCGGTACAGGGGTATACAATGAGCAGTTCTTC; CDR3: CASSLAGTGVYNEQFF
D: NA; J: TRBJ1-6; V: TRBV20-1; size: few; DNA: TGCAGTGCTAGAGATCTAGCTCAGGGAGGTAATTCACCCCTCCACTTT; CDR3: CSARDLAQGGNSPLHF
D: NA; J: TRBJ1-2; V: TRBV10-3; size: NA; DNA: TGTGCCATCAGTGAGGTGGAGGGTGGCTACACCTTC; CDR3: CAISEVEGGYTF
D: TRBD1; J: TRBJ1-5; V: TRBV20-1; size: NA; DNA: TGCAGTGCTGCGCCCCCGGGACAGCCCAAAAACAATCAGCCCCAGCATTTT; CDR3: CSAAPPGQPKNNQPQHF